This section outlines one T cell receptor beta chain sequence together with its context. The genes are named according to mouse. The read falls 1 residue short of the CDR3 end, and the missing part is taken from the germline J gene. TCRdb keeps only in-frame clones here, not all; method: immunoSEQ multiplex PCR. The sample has about 20,000 clones, about 70% seen once; the top ten hold 0.75% to 1%. The data originate from a study of tissue T cells after allogeneic stem cell transplantation. The CDR3 is made up of 16 amino acids. From germline, CDR1 is LGHDT and CDR2 YNNKQL (reference sequence). The V segment lost 3 bases and the J segment 0 bases; nucleotides outside the gene matches: 4.

The sample was spleen. The rearrangement joins TRBV4 to TRBJ2-2; 7 bases are shared with TRBD2. This clonotype originated in a female BALB/c mouse in good health. The MHC haplotype recorded for the strain is H2-d. CDR3 bases read: TGTGCCAGCAGCTATCGGGGGGGTGCAAACACCGGGCAGCTCTAC. The encoded protein is CASSYRGGANTGQLY. The full CDR3 is CASSYRGGANTGQLYF.